The 21 T cell receptor beta chains in this list originate from one sample, sequenced in a study of shared clonotypes between healthy human individuals (dated by TCRdb to 2020 to 2022). Library preparation used the immunoSEQ multiplex PCR assay. Drawn from immuneACCESS, this table holds only the in-frame rearrangements with V and J called that TCRdb kept. Clones are partly lost; checked studies trace under half to an unresolved V gene and leave the rest unexplained. The sample contains some 790,000 clones, over 55% of them found a single time. The ten top clones hold more than 1.5% of the sample. Sequencing used memory CD4+ T cells sorted from blood. The cell subset or site label on this specimen signifies: CD45RA-negative fraction. These receptors were taken from a woman in her thirties in good health.

The V gene is TRBV4-2, the J gene TRBJ2-3, with TRBD2 identical over 14 bases. The CDR3 is made up of 19 amino acids. Germline lookup yields CDR1 LGHNA and CDR2 YNFKEQ. The trim removed 0 bases at V and 5 bases at J, leaving 10 bases unmatched. CDR3 nucleotides: TGTGCCAGCAGCCAAGAACCAGGGACTAGCGGGAGCCGTGTAGATACGCAGTATTTT. This translates into CASSQEPGTSGSRVDTQYF.

This clone showed up just a few times. The rearrangement uses TRBV5-1 and TRBJ2-7, with D possibly being TRBD2 (6 bases). Trimming pared 4 bases from V and 5 bases from J, leaving 19 bases between. Looked up from germline, CDR1 is SGHRS and CDR2 is YFSETQ. This CDR3 region has 15 residues. The CDR3 nucleotides read TGCGCCAGCAGCACGGGGTTAGCGGAGACGGACGAGCAGTACTTC. Amino acid sequence: CASSTGLAETDEQYF.

The V gene is TRBV5-1, the J gene TRBJ2-3; D gene uncertain. Trimming cost V 0 bases and J 2 bases, with 10 bases left between them. The CDR3 has 15 residues. Germline V gene lookup returns CDR1 SGHRS and CDR2 YFSETQ. The CDR3 region has the DNA TGCGCCAGCAGCTTGGATGCCGCTACCACAGATACGCAGTATTTT. Amino acids: CASSLDAATTDTQYF.

The chain recombines TRBV6-1 with TRBJ1-5; D perhaps matches TRBD1 (6 bases). This CDR3 has 17 amino acids. CDR1 is MNHNS, CDR2 SASEGT, per germline. Trimming removed 4 bases from V and 0 bases from J, with 16 bases in between. The CDR3 DNA is TGTGCCAGCAGTGGCCAAGGGCAGGGGTATAGCAATCAGCCCCAGCATTTT. This sequence encodes CASSGQGQGYSNQPQHF.

To note about this clone: A single base is all that separates this from a far larger clone, so a read error is likely. The chain couples TRBV6-1 to TRBJ2-7, with TRBD2 matching over 8 bases. The germline V gene has CDR1 MNHNS and CDR2 SASEGT. This CDR3 contains 15 residues. The CDR3 spells CANSGRAGANDEQYF. CDR3 nucleotides: TGTGCCAACAGTGGTCGAGCGGGGGCTAACGACGAGCAGTACTTC.

The chain is built from TRBV28 and TRBJ2-7; D possibly uses TRBD1 or TRBD2 (5 bases each). The CDR3 runs 14 residues. The V end lost 4 bases, the J end lost 2 bases, and 12 bases lay between the germline ends. The V gene's germline CDR1 is MDHEN and CDR2 SYDVKM. The CDR3, as DNA: TGTGCCAGCAGTTCCGGGACGGCCACCTACGAGCAGTACTTC. It codes for CASSSGTATYEQYF.

The table lists this clone with a few counts. The rearrangement uses TRBV6-5 and TRBJ2-1; maybe TRBD2 (6 bases). Germline CDR1 MNHEY, CDR2 SVGAGI. V was cut by 10 bases and J by 8 bases, with 18 bases left in between. CDR3 length equals 13 residues. The CDR3 DNA reads as TGTGCCACCGAAGCGGGTGGAAGGGATGAGCAGTTCTTC. Translated, it gives CATEAGGRDEQFF.

This chain uses TRBV28 with TRBJ2-1; maybe TRBD1 (6 bases). With 5 bases removed from V and 5 bases from J, the gap between germline ends came to 22 bases. This CDR3 region has 17 residues. Germline V gives CDR1 MDHEN, CDR2 SYDVKM. The CDR3 nucleotides read TGTGCCAGCAGTCTGCAGGGGAGTATTTCTCTTAACAATGAGCAGTTCTTC. It specifies CASSLQGSISLNNEQFF.

This clone appeared a single time. J is TRBJ2-5 and V is TRBV2; D possibly corresponds to TRBD1 (6 bases). Deletions cut 1 base from V and 5 bases from J, with 14 bases between. This CDR3 has 15 amino acids. The germline V gene encodes CDR1 SNHLY and CDR2 FYNNEI. Written as DNA, the CDR3 is TGTGCCAGCAGTGAAGGTAGACAGGCCGGGGAGACCCAGTACTTC. This sequence encodes CASSEGRQAGETQYF.

V gene TRBV18 combines with J gene TRBJ2-5; D unresolved. Trimming removed 3 bases from V and 2 bases from J, with 7 bases in between. Germline V gene data show CDR1 as KGHSH and CDR2 as LQKENI. The CDR3 sequence is 13 residues long. CDR3 coding DNA: TGTGCCAGCTCACCCCTGTCGCAAGAGACCCAGTACTTC. This codes for CASSPLSQETQYF.

J is TRBJ2-7 and V is TRBV28, with D perhaps TRBD2 (6 bases). The CDR3 sequence is 15 residues long. CDR1 and CDR2 from the germline V gene are MDHEN and SYDVKM. V was trimmed by 2 bases and J by 5 bases, leaving 16 bases between them. The CDR3 is CASSLGGSPTNEQYF. The CDR3 DNA reads as TGTGCCAGCAGTTTAGGGGGGTCTCCCACCAACGAGCAGTACTTC. Based on the CDR3 plus reference TRBV28 and TRBJ2-7, the full variable domain is DVKVTQSSRYLVKRTGEKVFLECVQDMDHENMFWYRQDPGLGLRLIYFSYDVKMKEKGDIPEGYSVSREKKERFSLILESASTNQTSMYLCASSLGGSPTNEQYFGPGTRLTVT.

This chain uses TRBV7-2 with TRBJ2-7; tentative D call: TRBD2 (6 bases). With 1 base removed from V and 4 bases from J, the gap between germline ends came to 17 bases. Germline-derived CDR1 and CDR2 are SGHTA and FQGNSA. The CDR3 is made up of 16 amino acids. In DNA, the CDR3 is TGTGCCAGCAGCTTAGGGTCGGGAGTCACGGCTTACGAGCAGTACTTC. It yields the protein CASSLGSGVTAYEQYF.

This clone was seen a handful of times. The rearrangement links TRBV18 to TRBJ2-4; D tentatively fits TRBD1 or TRBD2 (5 bases each). Between the trimmed V and J ends, which lost 3 bases and 9 bases, there was a span of 18 bases. Germline loops: CDR1 KGHSH, CDR2 LQKENI. The CDR3 extends over 15 amino acids. The CDR3 coding sequence is TGTGCCAGCTCACCCAGGGTCCGGGGCGAGGGCATTCAGTACTTC. It specifies CASSPRVRGEGIQYF.

V usage is TRBV27 and J usage is TRBJ2-1; D gene unclear. The CDR3 totals 15 residues. Trimming shortened V by 2 bases and J by 6 bases, and 14 bases separated the two germline ends. Germline loops: CDR1 MNHEY, CDR2 SMNVEV (reference sequence). CDR3 amino acids: CASSLPIDGSNEQFF. CDR3 DNA: TGTGCCAGCAGTTTACCTATCGACGGGTCCAATGAGCAGTTCTTC.

The chain links TRBV4-2 to TRBJ2-3, with D possibly being TRBD2 (5 bases). This CDR3 is 14 amino acids long. The V gene's germline CDR1 is LGHNA and CDR2 YNFKEQ. Trimming removed 5 bases from V and 6 bases from J, with 15 bases in between. CDR3 coding DNA: TGTGCCAGCAGCTCCGGAGGTCTAGAGGATACGCAGTATTTT. Amino acids: CASSSGGLEDTQYF.

This clone was observed a few times. This chain connects TRBV29-1 to TRBJ1-4; D remains ambiguous. Trimming shortened V by 4 bases and J by 11 bases, and 14 bases separated the two germline ends. The CDR3 spans 12 residues. CDR1 and CDR2 from the germline V gene are SQVTM and ANQGSEA. CDR3 nucleotide sequence: TGCAGCGTTGCAGACCCGGGAGGGAAACTGTTTTTT. Translation gives CSVADPGGKLFF.

V usage is TRBV30 and J usage is TRBJ1-5; D is unresolved. The CDR3 spans 16 residues. Germline CDR1 is GTSNPN and CDR2 is SVGIG (reference sequence). Trimming removed 1 base at V and 3 bases at J, with 16 bases between. The CDR3 sequence is CAWSAGFLAINQPQHF. DNA for the CDR3: TGTGCCTGGAGTGCAGGTTTCCTAGCTATCAATCAGCCCCAGCATTTT.

The chain recombines TRBV6-1 with TRBJ2-3; D possibly corresponds to TRBD2 (6 bases). V was clipped by 3 bases and J by 2 bases, with 15 bases between them. The CDR3 contains 16 residues. The germline V gene encodes CDR1 MNHNS and CDR2 SASEGT. The CDR3 reads CASSDPGRPPTDTQYF. The CDR3 DNA follows: TGTGCCAGCAGTGACCCTGGGAGGCCCCCCACAGATACGCAGTATTTT.

The rearrangement links TRBV5-6 to TRBJ2-1; a possible D gene is TRBD2 (6 bases). Germline V gives CDR1 SGHDT, CDR2 YYEEEE. CDR3 length equals 13 residues. Trimming left V 1 base short and J 6 bases short, with 8 bases between. CDR3 nucleotide sequence: TGTGCCAGCAGCTTGTTCGGGGGCAATGAGCAGTTCTTC. Translated, it gives CASSLFGGNEQFF.

CDR3 nucleotides: TGTGCCAGCTCACCGGGCAGCTCTCCTGGAAACACCATATATTTT. As protein: CASSPGSSPGNTIYF. The V gene is TRBV18, the J gene TRBJ1-3; no clear D. The germline V and J ends were trimmed by 3 bases and 2 bases, with 11 bases remaining between them. Germline V lookup: CDR1 KGHSH, CDR2 LQKENI. The CDR3 covers 15 residues.

This clone came up many times. The chain has TRBV5-4 and TRBJ1-2; 7 nucleotides line up with TRBD1. The germline V gene encodes CDR1 SGHNT and CDR2 YYREEE (reference sequence). V gave up 5 bases and J gave up 4 bases; unmatched junction bases: 11. CDR3 length: 15 residues. CDR3 region: CASRPRTGASYGYTF. CDR3 in DNA: TGTGCCAGCAGACCGCGAACAGGGGCCTCCTATGGCTACACCTTC.